This TCR beta chain emerged from a study of preoperative IRX-2 immunotherapy in early breast cancer. The ends were cut back, 1 base at V and 3 bases at J, with 13 bases in the middle. CDR1 is LGHNA, CDR2 YSLEER, per germline. The CDR3 has 15 amino acids. This clone was found once. The method was immunoSEQ multiplex PCR; TCRdb's version includes in-frame clones alone and lacks a portion of them. This sample has around 25,000 clones; about 95% occur once, and the top ten carry roughly 15%. Described treatment: preoperative locoregional IRX-2 cytokine immunotherapy. This phase Ib study tested locoregional IRX-2 cytokine immunotherapy given before surgery.

The receptor comes from a human donor with breast cancer. The genes are TRBV4-3 and TRBJ2-7; a possible D gene is TRBD2 (6 bases). This specimen consisted of tumor tissue, obtained after IRX-2 immunotherapy. The CDR3 nucleotides read TGCGCCAGCAGCCAAGCCCAGGGAGGAGGCTACGAGCAGTACTTC. Translating gives CASSQAQGGGYEQYF.